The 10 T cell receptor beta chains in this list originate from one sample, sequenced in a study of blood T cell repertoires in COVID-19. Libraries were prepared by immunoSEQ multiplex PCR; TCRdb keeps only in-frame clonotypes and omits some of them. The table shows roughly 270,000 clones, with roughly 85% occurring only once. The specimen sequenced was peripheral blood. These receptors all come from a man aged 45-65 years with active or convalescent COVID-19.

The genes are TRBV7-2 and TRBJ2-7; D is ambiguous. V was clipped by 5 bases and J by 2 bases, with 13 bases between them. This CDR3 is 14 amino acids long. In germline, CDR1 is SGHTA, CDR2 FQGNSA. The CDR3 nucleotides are TGTGCCAGCAGCGTCTCCCTGGGCCCCTACGAGCAGTACTTC. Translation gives CASSVSLGPYEQYF.

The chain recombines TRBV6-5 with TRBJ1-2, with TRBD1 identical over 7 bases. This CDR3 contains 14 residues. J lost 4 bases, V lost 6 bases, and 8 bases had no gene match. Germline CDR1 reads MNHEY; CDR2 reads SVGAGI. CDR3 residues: CASRRDSGIYGYTF. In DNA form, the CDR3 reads TGTGCCAGCAGGCGGGACAGCGGCATCTATGGCTACACCTTC.

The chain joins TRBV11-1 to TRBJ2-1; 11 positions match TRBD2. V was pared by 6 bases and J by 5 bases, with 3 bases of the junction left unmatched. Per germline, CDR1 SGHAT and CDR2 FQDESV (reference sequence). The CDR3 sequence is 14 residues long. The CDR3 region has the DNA TGTGCCAGCAGGGGACTAGCGGAGGACAATGAGCAGTTCTTC. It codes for CASRGLAEDNEQFF. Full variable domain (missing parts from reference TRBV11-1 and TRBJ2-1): EAEVAQSPRYKITEKSQAVAFWCDPISGHATLYWYRQILGQGPELLVQFQDESVVDDSQLPKDRFSAERLKGVDSTLKIQPAELGDSAMYLCASRGLAEDNEQFFGPGTRLTVL.

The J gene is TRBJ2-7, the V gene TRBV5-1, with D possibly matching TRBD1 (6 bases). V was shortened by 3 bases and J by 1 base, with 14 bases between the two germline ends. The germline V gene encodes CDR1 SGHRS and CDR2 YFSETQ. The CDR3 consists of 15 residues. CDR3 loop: CASSSPTGNSYEQYF. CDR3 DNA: TGCGCCAGCAGCTCCCCGACAGGAAATTCCTACGAGCAGTACTTC.

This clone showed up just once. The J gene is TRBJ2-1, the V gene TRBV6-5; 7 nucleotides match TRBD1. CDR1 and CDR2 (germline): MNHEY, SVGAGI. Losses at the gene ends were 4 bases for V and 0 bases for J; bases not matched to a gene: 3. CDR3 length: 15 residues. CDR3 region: CASSLTGSSYNEQFF. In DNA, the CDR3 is TGTGCCAGCAGTTTGACAGGGAGCTCCTACAATGAGCAGTTCTTC.

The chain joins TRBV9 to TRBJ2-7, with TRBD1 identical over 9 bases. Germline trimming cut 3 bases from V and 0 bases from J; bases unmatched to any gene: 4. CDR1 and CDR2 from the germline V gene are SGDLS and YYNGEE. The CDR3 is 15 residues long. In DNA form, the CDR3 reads TGTGCCAGCAGCGCGGGACAGGGCTACTCCTACGAGCAGTACTTC. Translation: CASSAGQGYSYEQYF.

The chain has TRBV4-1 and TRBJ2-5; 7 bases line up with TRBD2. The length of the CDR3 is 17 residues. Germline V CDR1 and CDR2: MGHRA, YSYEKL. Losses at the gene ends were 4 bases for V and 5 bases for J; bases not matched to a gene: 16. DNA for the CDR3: TGCGCCAGCAGCCCGGGGGTGGGACTACAAGTGGGGGAGACCCAGTACTTC. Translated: CASSPGVGLQVGETQYF.

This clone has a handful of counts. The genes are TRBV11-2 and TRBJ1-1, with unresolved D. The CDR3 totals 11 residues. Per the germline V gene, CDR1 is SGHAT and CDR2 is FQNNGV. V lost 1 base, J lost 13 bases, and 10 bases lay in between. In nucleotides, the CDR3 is TGTGCCAGCAGCTTAGGAGGGTTGGGTTTCTTT. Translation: CASSLGGLGFF.

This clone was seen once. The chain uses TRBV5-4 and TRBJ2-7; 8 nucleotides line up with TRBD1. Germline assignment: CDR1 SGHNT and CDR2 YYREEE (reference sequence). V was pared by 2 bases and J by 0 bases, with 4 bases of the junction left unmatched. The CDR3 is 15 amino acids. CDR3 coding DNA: TGTGCCAGCAGCTTCCGGGACAGGAGCTCCTACGAGCAGTACTTC. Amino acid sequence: CASSFRDRSSYEQYF.

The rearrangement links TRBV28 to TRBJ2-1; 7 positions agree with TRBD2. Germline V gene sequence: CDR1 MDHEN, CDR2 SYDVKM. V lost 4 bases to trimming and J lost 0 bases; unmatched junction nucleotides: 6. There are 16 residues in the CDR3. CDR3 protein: CASSSRAGSSYNEQFF. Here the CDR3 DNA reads TGTGCCAGCAGTTCCAGAGCGGGAAGCTCCTACAATGAGCAGTTCTTC.